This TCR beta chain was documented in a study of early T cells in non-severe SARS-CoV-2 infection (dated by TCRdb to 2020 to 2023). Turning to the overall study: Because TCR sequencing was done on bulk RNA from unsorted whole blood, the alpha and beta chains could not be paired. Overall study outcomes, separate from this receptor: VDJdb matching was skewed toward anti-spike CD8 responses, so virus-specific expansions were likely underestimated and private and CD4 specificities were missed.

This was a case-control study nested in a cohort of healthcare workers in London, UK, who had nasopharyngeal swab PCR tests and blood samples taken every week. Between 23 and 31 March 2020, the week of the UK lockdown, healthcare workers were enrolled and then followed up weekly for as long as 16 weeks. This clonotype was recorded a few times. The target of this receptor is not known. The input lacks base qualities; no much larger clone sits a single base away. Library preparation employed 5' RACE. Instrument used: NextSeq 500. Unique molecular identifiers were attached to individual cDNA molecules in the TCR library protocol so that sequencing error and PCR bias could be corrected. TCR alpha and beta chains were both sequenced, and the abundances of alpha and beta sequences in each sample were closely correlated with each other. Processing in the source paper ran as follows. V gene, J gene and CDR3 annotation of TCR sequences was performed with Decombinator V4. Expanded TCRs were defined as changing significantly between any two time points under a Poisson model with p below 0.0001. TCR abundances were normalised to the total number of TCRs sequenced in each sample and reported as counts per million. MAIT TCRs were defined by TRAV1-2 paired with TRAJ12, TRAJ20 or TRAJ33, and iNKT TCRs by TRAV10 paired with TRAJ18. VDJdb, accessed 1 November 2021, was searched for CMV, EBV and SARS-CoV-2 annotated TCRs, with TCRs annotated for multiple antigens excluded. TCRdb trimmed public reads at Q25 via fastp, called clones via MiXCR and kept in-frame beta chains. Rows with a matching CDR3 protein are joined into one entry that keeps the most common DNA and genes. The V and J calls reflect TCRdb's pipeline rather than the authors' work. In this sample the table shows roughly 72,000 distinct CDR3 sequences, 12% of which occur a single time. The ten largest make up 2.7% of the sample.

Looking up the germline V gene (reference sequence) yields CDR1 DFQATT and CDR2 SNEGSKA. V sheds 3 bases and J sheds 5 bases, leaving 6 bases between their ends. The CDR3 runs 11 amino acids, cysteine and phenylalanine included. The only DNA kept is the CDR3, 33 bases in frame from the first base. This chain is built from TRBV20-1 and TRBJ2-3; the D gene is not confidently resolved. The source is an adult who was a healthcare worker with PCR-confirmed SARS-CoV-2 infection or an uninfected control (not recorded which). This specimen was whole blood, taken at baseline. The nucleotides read TGCAGTGCTAGCCTGGGAGATACGCAGTATTTT. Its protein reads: CSASLGDTQYF.